One sample yielded the 2 T cell receptor beta chains listed below, sequenced in a study of blood T cell repertoires in COVID-19. Generated by immunoSEQ multiplex PCR, the TCRdb table keeps only in-frame clones and is missing some. The sample consists of 150,000 or so clones, around 80% of them appearing once. Specimen: peripheral blood. These receptors originate from a man in his fifties or sixties with active or convalescent COVID-19.

V usage is TRBV6-5 and J usage is TRBJ2-5; tentatively, D is TRBD1 (5 bases). The germline V gene has CDR1 MNHEY and CDR2 SVGAGI. Trimming pared 3 bases from V and 5 bases from J, leaving 13 bases between. The CDR3 spans 14 residues. This chain's CDR3 is CASSYSQGGETQYF. CDR3 in DNA: TGTGCCAGCAGTTATTCCCAGGGTGGGGAGACCCAGTACTTC.

This clone was observed a few times. The chain is built from TRBV2 and TRBJ1-4; D unclear. The CDR3 is made up of 13 amino acids. Trimming took 5 bases from V and 8 from J, leaving 12 bases between them. Germline CDR1 and CDR2: SNHLY and FYNNEI. CDR3 bases: TGTGCCAGCAGTACCGGACTACCCGAAAAACTGTTTTTT. Translation gives CASSTGLPEKLFF.